A few counts support the clone carrying this T cell receptor (beta chain). What it recognizes is unknown. MiXCR, run by TCRdb on the multiplex PCR reads, gives a single entry per CDR3 protein. The sample lists 12,000 or so distinct CDR3 sequences, approximately 46% seen once, with approximately 40% in the top ten. With V trimmed by 0 bases and J by 7 bases, 11 bases remained unmatched. The CDR3 is made up of 16 amino acids. The sample belongs to a study of breast tumors, draining lymph nodes, adjacent tissues. Overall study findings and caveats: Tumor TCR diversity was below lymph nodes but above nontumor tissue.

The clonotype originates from a female donor with breast cancer. Some clones in this sample may be carry-over from other donors' samples. Sequencing was done on a sample of tumor-adjacent breast tissue. The V and J genes are TRBV12-3 or TRBV12-4 and TRBJ1-2; TRBD1 matches 7 bases. The DNA of the CDR3 is TGTGCCAGCAGTTTAGCGGTGGGGGGGGAGGGGGCTGGCTACACCTTC. Translation: CASSLAVGGEGAGYTF.